This entry lists 9 T cell receptor beta chains sequenced from one sample in a study of control samples from healthy donors and cancer patients. Here immunoSEQ multiplex PCR was the method, and the copy in TCRdb shows in-frame clones only, minus some. The profile covers some 82,000 clones, with about 79% appearing a single time and 11% taken by the ten largest. The sequencing sample was made of PBMCs. These TCRs come from a man in his 60s with head and neck cancer.

This chain links TRBV25-1 with TRBJ2-6; 8 positions agree with TRBD1. V gave up 7 bases and J gave up 0 bases; unmatched junction bases: 2. In germline, CDR1 is MGHDK, CDR2 SYGVNS. The CDR3 is 15 residues long. The DNA of the CDR3 is TGTGCCAGCACCACAGGGGGCTCTGGGGCCAACGTCCTGACTTTC. This encodes CASTTGGSGANVLTF.

This clone was seen once. The chain uses TRBV10-3 and TRBJ2-5, with D unclear. CDR1 is ENHRY and CDR2 is SYGVKD in the germline V gene. Trimming left V 8 bases short and J 7 bases short, with 20 bases between. The CDR3 has 14 amino acids. The CDR3: CAIADGGLYATQYF. Written as DNA, the CDR3 is TGTGCCATCGCCGACGGCGGCCTCTATGCGACCCAGTACTTC.

This clone was observed a single time. At the DNA level, this CDR3 is encoded by other sequences in the same sample as well. The chain couples TRBV9 to TRBJ2-1; D is unclear. This CDR3 has 11 amino acids. Germline lookup yields CDR1 SGDLS and CDR2 YYNGEE. V was trimmed by 3 bases and J by 3 bases, leaving 1 base between them. CDR3 DNA sequence: TGTGCCAGCAGCGGCTACAATGAGCAGTTCTTC. Translated: CASSGYNEQFF.

The V and J genes are TRBV2 and TRBJ2-2, with 10 bases that match TRBD2. The CDR3 contains 16 residues. V shed 4 bases, J shed 7 bases, and the junction held 9 bases outside the gene matches. The germline V gene encodes CDR1 SNHLY and CDR2 FYNNEI. CDR3: CASSVRLAGVGGELFF. CDR3 coding DNA: TGTGCCAGCAGTGTTCGTCTAGCGGGAGTGGGCGGGGAGCTGTTTTTT. Together with reference TRBV2 and TRBJ2-2, the CDR3 gives the full variable domain: EPEVTQTPSHQVTQMGQEVILRCVPISNHLYFYWYRQILGQKVEFLVSFYNNEISEKSEIFDDQFSVERPDGSNFTLKIRSTKLEDSAMYFCASSVRLAGVGGELFFGEGSRLTVL.

The CDR3 sequence is CASSHWGYGTSGSYEQFF. CDR3 nucleotides: TGTGCCAGCAGCCACTGGGGCTATGGGACTAGCGGGAGTTATGAGCAGTTCTTC. The chain links TRBV7-2 to TRBJ2-1; 14 bases line up with TRBD2. Germline V gene sequence: CDR1 SGHTA, CDR2 FQGNSA. J was trimmed by 8 bases and V by 5 bases; bases with no gene match: 14. CDR3 length: 18 residues.

The genes are TRBV29-1 and TRBJ2-7; D gene unclear. The CDR3 contains 10 residues. Germline lookup yields CDR1 SQVTM and CDR2 ANQGSEA. Trimming pared 4 bases from V and 5 bases from J, leaving 6 bases between. The CDR3 loop is CSVGTDEQYF. Here the CDR3 DNA reads TGCAGCGTTGGCACAGACGAGCAGTACTTC.

A word on this clone: The same CDR3 arises from other DNA sequences in this sample as well. The CDR3 reads CSARRNTEAFF. CDR3 nucleotides: TGCAGTGCTAGGAGGAACACTGAAGCTTTCTTT. V usage is TRBV20-1 and J usage is TRBJ1-1, with unresolved D. V lost 3 bases and J 1 base, leaving 3 bases between the germline ends. Germline values: CDR1 DFQATT, CDR2 SNEGSKA (reference sequence). This CDR3 is built from 11 residues.

CDR3 protein: CASSDSGVTQYF. The CDR3 DNA reads TGTGCCAGCAGTGACTCGGGAGTTACGCAGTATTTT. The chain has TRBV6-4 and TRBJ2-3; weak D call: TRBD2 (5 bases). Trimming pared 0 bases from V and 8 bases from J, leaving 6 bases between. The germline V gene has CDR1 MRHNA and CDR2 SNTAGT. The CDR3 is made up of 12 amino acids.

This chain uses TRBV4-1 with TRBJ2-7; D possibly corresponds to TRBD1 (5 bases). V lost 2 bases and J 4 bases, leaving 12 bases between the germline ends. Germline V lookup: CDR1 MGHRA, CDR2 YSYEKL. There are 14 residues in the CDR3. CDR3 coding DNA: TGCGCCAGCAGCCAAAGTCCAGGGTTGTACGAGCAGTACTTC. Its translation is CASSQSPGLYEQYF.